This entry concerns a single T cell receptor beta chain. Antigen unknown. These data are taken from a study of T cell responses to AZD1222 COVID-19 vaccine. This CDR3 comprises 15 residues. Germline CDR1 reads SNHLY; CDR2 reads FYNNEI. The trim removed 6 bases at V and 7 bases at J, leaving 11 bases unmatched. Clones were read by immunoSEQ multiplex PCR, and TCRdb kept only the in-frame ones, dropping some. Of just under 55,000 clones listed, more than 70% were seen once; the top ten hold about 2%. General study results and limits: Donor demographics were predominantly white British with a female majority; clonal diversity may be underestimated. Nearly half of the spike-specific TCRs reportedly recognize variant regions that carry no mutations.

This chain uses TRBV2 with TRBJ2-4, with 8 bases fitting TRBD1. The sequencing used peripheral blood, collected on day 0 of AZD1222 vaccination. The clonotype comes from an adult in good health. CDR3 in DNA: TGTGCCAGCAGAGCTAGACAGGGGACTTACAACATTCAGTACTTC. Protein product: CASRARQGTYNIQYF.